This T cell receptor beta chain was documented in a study of beta chain features in type 1 diabetes. General study points: Shorter TCRB CDR3s, moderately but significantly so, were found in Type 1 diabetes patients in all four CD4+ subsets.

Note on this clone: The antigen is unknown.

Reverse transcribing all isolated RNA meant expressed TCRB transcripts were sequenced. Clones were sequenced by immunoSEQ multiplex PCR, and TCRdb holds only the in-frame ones, with some missing. The sample lists about 650,000 clones, 9.5% to 15% seen once, with around 0.12% in the top ten. V lost 0 bases and J 4 bases, leaving 7 bases between the germline ends. This CDR3 is built from 12 residues. From germline, CDR1 is GTSNPN and CDR2 SVGIG (reference sequence). Sequencing was carried out using naive CD4+ T cells from blood. The receptor was isolated from a man aged 25 to 40 with type 1 diabetes. This chain joins TRBV30 and TRBJ2-7, with no clear D. CDR3 nucleotides: TGTGCCTGGAGTGTTTATGGGTACGAGCAGTACTTC. Protein sequence: CAWSVYGYEQYF.